Listed below are T cell receptor beta chains from one sample, sequenced in a study of T cell responses to AZD1222 COVID-19 vaccine. Clones were sequenced by immunoSEQ multiplex PCR, and TCRdb holds only the in-frame ones, with some missing. Found here are 150,000 or so clones, around four fifths of them singletons; the top ten hold about 4%. Here the sequenced sample was peripheral blood, taken on day 0 of MenACWY control vaccination. The receptor source for this set is an adult in good health. CDR3s include the opening cysteine and the closing phenylalanine or tryptophan. D genes are given only for firm matches. Rows may omit the clone size; those that give it use once, few, many or a size class.

>TRBV5-6|TRBJ2-5|NA|NA
TGTGCCAGCAGCTTGGGGGGCCAAGAGACCCAGTACTTC
CASSLGGQETQYF
>TRBV18|TRBJ2-5|NA|NA
TGTGCCAGCTCCCCCTCAGGGGGGGCACGTACCCAGTACTTC
CASSPSGGARTQYF
>TRBV29-1|TRBJ2-5|TRBD1|NA
TGCAGCGTTGACTCATGGCCCCCGGGACAGGGGTCGGAAGAGACCCAGTACTTC
CSVDSWPPGQGSEETQYF
>TRBV2|TRBJ1-1|NA|NA
TGTGCCAGCGGGAGGGAGGAACCTGGTGAAGCTTTCTTT
CASGREEPGEAFF
>TRBV7-6|TRBJ1-1|TRBD1|few
TGTGCCAGCAGCTTATCCGGGACAGGGTACACTGAAGCTTTCTTT
CASSLSGTGYTEAFF
>TRBV6-5|TRBJ1-2|TRBD1|NA
TGTGCCAGCAGTACCCGGGACAGCTATGGCTACACCTTC
CASSTRDSYGYTF
>TRBV28|TRBJ2-3|NA|NA
TGTGCCAGCAGTTTTGAGCCTCTAGACAGTGGAGGCACAGATACGCAGTATTTT
CASSFEPLDSGGTDTQYF
>TRBV5-1|TRBJ1-1|NA|NA
TGCGCCAGCAGCTTGAATGAGCACACTGAAGCTTTCTTT
CASSLNEHTEAFF
>TRBV15|TRBJ2-5|TRBD2|NA
TGTGCCACCAGCAGATCCTCGGGCGGGAGAAAAGAGACCCAGTACTTC
CATSRSSGGRKETQYF
>TRBV18|TRBJ1-1|NA|NA
TGTGCCAGCTCACCGTTTCTGGGTTACACTGAAGCTTTCTTT
CASSPFLGYTEAFF
>TRBV19|TRBJ1-1|NA|NA
TGTGCCAGTAGTAGTTTTGTGACTCGGGTGAACACTGAAGCTTTCTTT
CASSSFVTRVNTEAFF
>TRBV11-2|TRBJ2-1|TRBD2|NA
TGTGCCAGCAGCCCAGCGGGGGCAAGTTACAATGAGCAGTTCTTC
CASSPAGASYNEQFF
>TRBV28|TRBJ2-2|NA|NA
TGTGCCAGCAGCCCAAATCGACCTAACACCGGGGAGCTGTTTTTT
CASSPNRPNTGELFF
>TRBV5-4|TRBJ2-1|TRBD2|NA
TGTGCCAGCAGCTTGGACGGTAAACTAGCGGTGTACAATGAGCAGTTCTTC
CASSLDGKLAVYNEQFF
>TRBV6-5|TRBJ1-3|NA|NA
TGTGCCAGCAAACCGGACGGGAACTCTGGAAACACCATATATTTT
CASKPDGNSGNTIYF
>TRBV28|TRBJ2-1|TRBD2|NA
TGTGCCAGCAGTTCCATTGGGAGCGGGGGAGAGAATGAGCAGTTCTTC
CASSSIGSGGENEQFF
>TRBV7-8|TRBJ1-5|TRBD1|NA
TGTGCCAGCAGCCCGAGGCGGGACAGCTTAAATCCTAGCAATCAGCCCCAGCATTTT
CASSPRRDSLNPSNQPQHF
>TRBV15|TRBJ1-2|NA|few
TGTGCCACCAGCAGAGATATGGGGGGCGGGCTCCCTGGCTACACCTTC
CATSRDMGGGLPGYTF
>TRBV6-6|TRBJ2-7|NA|NA
TGTGCCAGCAGTCGGGAAGCCTACGAGCAGTACTTC
CASSREAYEQYF
>TRBV9|TRBJ2-3|NA|few
TGTGCCAGCAGCGTAGCCGGAGGGGGAGGCGGGGGCGACACAGATACGCAGTATTTT
CASSVAGGGGGGDTDTQYF
>TRBV4-1|TRBJ1-2|NA|NA
TGCGCCAGCAGCCAACCAACCGGGACATACTATGGCTACACCTTC
CASSQPTGTYYGYTF
>TRBV2|TRBJ1-4|NA|NA
TGTGCCAGCAGCCCAACTAAATACAGGGAAACTAATGAAAAACTGTTTTTT
CASSPTKYRETNEKLFF
>TRBV5-8|TRBJ2-7|NA|NA
TGTGCCAGCCAACTGAGGGACTACGAGCAGTACTTC
CASQLRDYEQYF
>TRBV7-9|TRBJ1-1|NA|NA
TGTGCCAGCAGCCGTTTGGTGGGGGACACTGAAGCTTTCTTT
CASSRLVGDTEAFF
>TRBV12-3/TRBV12-4|TRBJ1-2|NA|once
TGTGCCAGCAGTTTGTTCTTAAAGTATGGCTACACCTTC
CASSLFLKYGYTF
>TRBV5-6|TRBJ1-2|NA|NA
TGTGCCAGCAGCTCGGCGGGTTCCCTCATTACTAGCTATGGCTACACCTTC
CASSSAGSLITSYGYTF
>TRBV14|TRBJ2-5|NA|NA
TGTGCCAGCAGGGACCGTGGGGAGACCCAGTACTTC
CASRDRGETQYF
>TRBV14|TRBJ1-2|NA|NA
TGTGCCAGCAGCCAAGGTCAGGGGTTCAATAACTATGGCTACACCTTC
CASSQGQGFNNYGYTF
>TRBV4-2|TRBJ2-1|NA|NA
TGTGCCAGCAGCCCCCTCCCGCAGGCGCGCCGGGACAATGAGCAGTTCTTC
CASSPLPQARRDNEQFF
>TRBV28|TRBJ2-3|NA|NA
TGTGCCAGCAGTTCGGGGCGTACGCAGTATTTT
CASSSGRTQYF
>TRBV9|TRBJ2-7|TRBD1|NA
TGTGCCAGCAGTGCTGGGACAGGGCCTTCCTACGAGCAGTACTTC
CASSAGTGPSYEQYF
>TRBV7-8|TRBJ1-1|NA|NA
TGTGCCAGCAGCTCAACAAACCTAGGTACTGAAGCTTTCTTT
CASSSTNLGTEAFF
>TRBV10-3|TRBJ1-2|NA|NA
TGTGCCATCAGTGAAGGCGAGCCAGCCTATGGCTACACCTTC
CAISEGEPAYGYTF
>TRBV27|TRBJ1-4|TRBD1|NA
TGTGCCAGCACCCGGGGACAGGGAAATGAAAAACTGTTTTTT
CASTRGQGNEKLFF
>TRBV5-4|TRBJ2-2|TRBD1|NA
TGTGCCAGCAGCCTTACAGGGGAATCGAACACCGGGGAGCTGTTTTTT
CASSLTGESNTGELFF
>TRBV10-3|TRBJ1-2|NA|NA
TGTGCCATCAGTACCACGGGCAGCTATGGCTACACCTTC
CAISTTGSYGYTF
>TRBV20-1|TRBJ1-2|NA|few
TGCAGTGCCCTAAACTATGGCTACACCTTC
CSALNYGYTF
>TRBV19|TRBJ2-7|NA|NA
TGTGCCAGTAGTACCAGGGACGGAAAAGTCCCCTACGAGCAGTACTTC
CASSTRDGKVPYEQYF
>TRBV28|TRBJ1-5|TRBD1|NA
TGTGCCAGCAGTCCATTTAACAGGGGAGCCCAGCATTTT
CASSPFNRGAQHF
>TRBV9|TRBJ1-3|NA|NA
TGTGCCAGCAGCGTTGATATAGGACCTGGAAACACCATATATTTT
CASSVDIGPGNTIYF
>TRBV29-1|TRBJ1-2|NA|NA
TGCAGCGTTGGAATCGGTGCCTATGGCTACACCTTC
CSVGIGAYGYTF
>TRBV18|TRBJ1-2|TRBD1|NA
TGTGCCAGCTCACCAAACAAAGGACAGGGGTATGGCTACACCTTC
CASSPNKGQGYGYTF
>TRBV5-1|TRBJ2-7|TRBD1|once
TGCGCCAGCAGCCCGGGACAGCCTGTTGGCGAGCAGTACTTC
CASSPGQPVGEQYF
>TRBV3-1/TRBV3-2|TRBJ1-6|NA|NA
TGTGCCAGCAGCCAAGAGGGGGGGAAGGGTTCACCCCTCCACTTT
CASSQEGGKGSPLHF
>TRBV9|TRBJ2-5|NA|few
TGTGCCAGCAGCGTAGGGTCAGGGTTAGGGAGCGGGGAGACCCAGTACTTC
CASSVGSGLGSGETQYF
>TRBV19|TRBJ2-4|NA|once
TGTGCCAGTAACCCAGCCCGCACAGGGAATAAGGCCAAAAACATTCAGTACTTC
CASNPARTGNKAKNIQYF
>TRBV2|TRBJ2-2|NA|many
TGTGCCAGCAGGGACTTCTCGTACACCGGGGAGCTGTTTTTT
CASRDFSYTGELFF
>TRBV9|TRBJ2-3|TRBD2|NA
TGTGCCAGCAGCGTAGGGCTAGCGGGGGGCGCAGATACGCAGTATTTT
CASSVGLAGGADTQYF
>TRBV28|TRBJ1-2|NA|NA
TGTGCCAGGGGGGCGGCTAACTATGGCTACACCTTC
CARGAANYGYTF
>TRBV7-9|TRBJ2-7|TRBD1|few
TGTGCCAGCAGCGACGGGACAGGGGGTAACTACGAGCAGTACTTC
CASSDGTGGNYEQYF
>TRBV5-4|TRBJ2-1|TRBD1|NA
TGTGCCAGCAGCGCACCGGGACAGCCAAACAATGAGCAGTTCTTC
CASSAPGQPNNEQFF
>TRBV11-2|TRBJ1-1|NA|NA
TGTGCCAGCAGCGTCCTTAGAGAGAACACTGAAGCTTTCTTT
CASSVLRENTEAFF
>TRBV10-1|TRBJ2-7|TRBD2|few
TGCGCCAGCAGTGAGTCCGGGGTCGGGGGGTCCGAGCAGTACTTC
CASSESGVGGSEQYF
>TRBV28|TRBJ2-1|NA|NA
TGTGCCAGCAGTTTATCGGGGAATGAGCAGTTCTTC
CASSLSGNEQFF
>TRBV3-1/TRBV3-2|TRBJ1-2|NA|NA
TGTGCCAGCAGCCCGGGGCCCCCAGGGGGCTACACCTTC
CASSPGPPGGYTF
>TRBV10-3|TRBJ1-2|NA|NA
TGTGCCATCAGCGGCCAGGAGCGCTATGGCTACACCTTC
CAISGQERYGYTF
>TRBV4-1|TRBJ1-3|NA|NA
TGCGCCAGCAGCCAAGACTTTAACACCATATATTTT
CASSQDFNTIYF
>TRBV28|TRBJ1-2|NA|NA
TGTGCCAGCAGTCCACAAGAATATGGCTACACCTTC
CASSPQEYGYTF
>TRBV5-5|TRBJ1-2|NA|few
TGTGCCAGCAGCTTAGTTGACGTCACCAACTATGGCTACACCTTC
CASSLVDVTNYGYTF
>TRBV5-1|TRBJ1-1|NA|NA
TGCGCCAGCAGCTTGGTGGTGAACACTGAAGCTTTCTTT
CASSLVVNTEAFF